These T cell receptor beta chains were read from a single sample in a study of technical replicates of blood from several donors. Measured with immunoSEQ multiplex PCR; TCRdb has only the in-frame clones, and not every one. Of more than 80,000 clones in the sample, over 90% were seen once. Sequenced sample: T cells isolated from PBMCs. All receptors come from a human donor in good health. Each CDR3 is given with its conserved first and last residue. D genes are given only for firm matches. Clone size is stated in some rows and not others, as once, few, many or a class when expanded.

j_gene: TRBJ1-5
d_gene: NA
v_gene: TRBV7-9
abundance: NA
CDR3nt: TGTGCCAGCAGCTTAGATGGGGCACCTCAGCCCCAGCATTTT
CDR3aa: CASSLDGAPQPQHF

j_gene: TRBJ1-5
d_gene: TRBD1
v_gene: TRBV10-3
abundance: NA
CDR3nt: TGTGCCATCAGTACACCGGGACAGGGGGCATTGGGCAATCAGCCCCAGCATTTT
CDR3aa: CAISTPGQGALGNQPQHF

j_gene: TRBJ1-1
d_gene: NA
v_gene: TRBV6-5
abundance: NA
CDR3nt: TGTGCCAGCACCCTGGGGGGTAACACTGAAGCTTTCTTT
CDR3aa: CASTLGGNTEAFF

j_gene: TRBJ2-7
d_gene: TRBD1
v_gene: TRBV7-3
abundance: NA
CDR3nt: TGTGCCAGCAGCTTACCGGACAGGGCCGGCGAGCAGTACTTC
CDR3aa: CASSLPDRAGEQYF

j_gene: TRBJ2-3
d_gene: NA
v_gene: TRBV5-1
abundance: NA
CDR3nt: TGCGCCAGCAGCTTGGGAGTTTACTCAGATACGCAGTATTTT
CDR3aa: CASSLGVYSDTQYF

j_gene: TRBJ1-4
d_gene: NA
v_gene: TRBV6-5
abundance: NA
CDR3nt: TGTGCCAGCAGTTACGGGGCGATGGATGAAAAACTGTTTTTT
CDR3aa: CASSYGAMDEKLFF

j_gene: TRBJ1-5
d_gene: TRBD1
v_gene: TRBV7-2
abundance: once
CDR3nt: TGTGCCAGCAGCCTAGGGACAGGCCAACAGCCCCAGCATTTT
CDR3aa: CASSLGTGQQPQHF

j_gene: TRBJ1-3
d_gene: TRBD1
v_gene: TRBV5-8
abundance: once
CDR3nt: TGTGCCAGCAGCTTGTATCAGGGGGCAGGAAACACCATATATTTT
CDR3aa: CASSLYQGAGNTIYF

j_gene: TRBJ2-6
d_gene: NA
v_gene: TRBV11-2
abundance: NA
CDR3nt: TGTGCCAGCAGCTTAAGGGGTTCTGGGGCCAACGTCCTGACTTTC
CDR3aa: CASSLRGSGANVLTF

j_gene: TRBJ2-5
d_gene: TRBD1
v_gene: TRBV18
abundance: NA
CDR3nt: TGTGCCAGCTCACCGTTGACAGGGAGCCAAGAGACCCAGTACTTC
CDR3aa: CASSPLTGSQETQYF

j_gene: TRBJ2-7
d_gene: TRBD1
v_gene: TRBV6-5
abundance: NA
CDR3nt: TGTGCCAGCAGTTATGGGACAGGGGCCTACGAGCAGTACTTC
CDR3aa: CASSYGTGAYEQYF

j_gene: TRBJ2-7
d_gene: NA
v_gene: TRBV2
abundance: once
CDR3nt: TGTGCCAGCAGTGAAGCGTATATATCCTACGAGCAGTACTTC
CDR3aa: CASSEAYISYEQYF

j_gene: TRBJ1-4
d_gene: TRBD1
v_gene: TRBV10-3
abundance: NA
CDR3nt: TGTGCCATCAGTGAGACCGGGACAGGGAATGAAAAACTGTTTTTT
CDR3aa: CAISETGTGNEKLFF

j_gene: TRBJ1-4
d_gene: NA
v_gene: TRBV4-1
abundance: NA
CDR3nt: TGCGCCAGCAGCCAAACACGGACCGGGAACCCAACTAATGAAAAACTGTTTTTT
CDR3aa: CASSQTRTGNPTNEKLFF

j_gene: TRBJ2-2
d_gene: TRBD1
v_gene: TRBV6-5
abundance: NA
CDR3nt: TGTGCCAGCAGTCGACAGGGAGAGGGGGAGCTGTTTTTT
CDR3aa: CASSRQGEGELFF

j_gene: TRBJ2-7
d_gene: NA
v_gene: TRBV27
abundance: NA
CDR3nt: TGTGCCAGCAGGGGGCCGTATTGGGAGCAGTACTTC
CDR3aa: CASRGPYWEQYF

j_gene: TRBJ2-7
d_gene: TRBD2
v_gene: TRBV5-1
abundance: NA
CDR3nt: TGCGCCAGCAGCCCCAAGACTAGCGGCTCTTTCTACGAGCAGTACTTC
CDR3aa: CASSPKTSGSFYEQYF

j_gene: TRBJ2-2
d_gene: NA
v_gene: TRBV19
abundance: NA
CDR3nt: TGTGCCAGTAGTATACAGGGGTTCGCCGGGGAGCTGTTTTTT
CDR3aa: CASSIQGFAGELFF

j_gene: TRBJ1-1
d_gene: NA
v_gene: TRBV9
abundance: NA
CDR3nt: TGTGCCAGCAGCGAGACAGACTACACTGAAGCTTTCTTT
CDR3aa: CASSETDYTEAFF

j_gene: TRBJ1-1
d_gene: NA
v_gene: TRBV5-1
abundance: NA
CDR3nt: TGCGCCAGCAGCTTGACAGGGACGAACACTGAAGCTTTCTTT
CDR3aa: CASSLTGTNTEAFF

j_gene: TRBJ1-1
d_gene: NA
v_gene: TRBV5-1
abundance: NA
CDR3nt: TGCGCCAGCATGCGAGTGTCCTCCTCCACTGGTGAAGCTTTCTTT
CDR3aa: CASMRVSSSTGEAFF

j_gene: TRBJ1-2
d_gene: NA
v_gene: TRBV4-1
abundance: NA
CDR3nt: TGCGCCAGCAGCCAAGACATCCCCCGGGACACGCTATTCTATGGCTACACCTTC
CDR3aa: CASSQDIPRDTLFYGYTF

j_gene: TRBJ2-3
d_gene: NA
v_gene: TRBV30
abundance: NA
CDR3nt: TGTGCCTGGAGTGTAGCCCGGGACACATTCACAGATACGCAGTATTTT
CDR3aa: CAWSVARDTFTDTQYF

j_gene: TRBJ2-1
d_gene: NA
v_gene: TRBV11-3
abundance: NA
CDR3nt: TGTGCCAGCAGCTTGCATCCAGGTAATGAGCAGTTCTTC
CDR3aa: CASSLHPGNEQFF

j_gene: TRBJ2-1
d_gene: NA
v_gene: TRBV29-1
abundance: NA
CDR3nt: TGCAGCGTTGGAGGCGGGCGGTTGTACAATGAGCAGTTCTTC
CDR3aa: CSVGGGRLYNEQFF

j_gene: TRBJ1-2
d_gene: NA
v_gene: TRBV2
abundance: NA
CDR3nt: TGTGCCAGCAGTCCAGACTACACCGACTATGGCTACACCTTC
CDR3aa: CASSPDYTDYGYTF

j_gene: TRBJ2-1
d_gene: TRBD1
v_gene: TRBV7-9
abundance: NA
CDR3nt: TGTGCCAGCAGCTCCACAGAGGGACAGGGGAAGCATGAGCAGTTCTTC
CDR3aa: CASSSTEGQGKHEQFF

j_gene: TRBJ1-2
d_gene: TRBD1
v_gene: TRBV7-2
abundance: once
CDR3nt: TGTGCCAGCAGCCCAAGCGGGACAGGCCTCTATGGCTACACCTTC
CDR3aa: CASSPSGTGLYGYTF

j_gene: TRBJ1-1
d_gene: NA
v_gene: TRBV27
abundance: NA
CDR3nt: TGTGCCAGCAGTCTGAGACCGGGGTTTGAAGCTTTCTTT
CDR3aa: CASSLRPGFEAFF

j_gene: TRBJ2-2
d_gene: TRBD2
v_gene: TRBV25-1
abundance: NA
CDR3nt: TGTGCCAGCAGTGAATTGGGGGAGGGCGGGGAGCTGTTTTTT
CDR3aa: CASSELGEGGELFF

j_gene: TRBJ1-2
d_gene: NA
v_gene: TRBV28
abundance: NA
CDR3nt: TGTGCCAGCACCCCATGGGGGGGGCTCAACTATGGCTACACCTTC
CDR3aa: CASTPWGGLNYGYTF

j_gene: TRBJ1-2
d_gene: NA
v_gene: TRBV7-2
abundance: once
CDR3nt: TGTGCCAGCAGCTCGTGGGGGGGGTTCTATGGCTACACCTTC
CDR3aa: CASSSWGGFYGYTF

j_gene: TRBJ2-7
d_gene: NA
v_gene: TRBV2
abundance: NA
CDR3nt: TGTGCCAGCAGTGCCGAGACCTACGAGCAGTACTTC
CDR3aa: CASSAETYEQYF

j_gene: TRBJ2-7
d_gene: NA
v_gene: TRBV4-1
abundance: NA
CDR3nt: TGCGCCAGCAGCCAAGAACTCCAGGCCTCCTACGAGCAGTACTTC
CDR3aa: CASSQELQASYEQYF

j_gene: TRBJ2-1
d_gene: TRBD2
v_gene: TRBV4-2
abundance: NA
CDR3nt: TGTGCCAGCAGTCCGAGCGGGAGCTCCTACAATGAGCAGTTCTTC
CDR3aa: CASSPSGSSYNEQFF

j_gene: TRBJ1-1
d_gene: TRBD1
v_gene: TRBV5-4
abundance: NA
CDR3nt: TGTGCCAGCAGCTGGGCCCGGACAGGGCCCACTGAAGCTTTCTTT
CDR3aa: CASSWARTGPTEAFF